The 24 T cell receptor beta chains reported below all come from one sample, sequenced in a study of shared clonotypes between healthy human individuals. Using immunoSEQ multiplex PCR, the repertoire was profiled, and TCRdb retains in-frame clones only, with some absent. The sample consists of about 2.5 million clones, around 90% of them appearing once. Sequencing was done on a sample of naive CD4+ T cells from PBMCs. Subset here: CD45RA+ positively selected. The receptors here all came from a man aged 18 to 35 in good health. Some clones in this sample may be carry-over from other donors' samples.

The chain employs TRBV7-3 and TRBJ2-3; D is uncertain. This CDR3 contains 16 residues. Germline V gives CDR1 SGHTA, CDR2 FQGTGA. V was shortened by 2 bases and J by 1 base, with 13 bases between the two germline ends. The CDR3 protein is CASSLHGALGTDTQYF. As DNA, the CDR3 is TGTGCCAGCAGCTTACACGGAGCCTTGGGCACAGATACGCAGTATTTT.

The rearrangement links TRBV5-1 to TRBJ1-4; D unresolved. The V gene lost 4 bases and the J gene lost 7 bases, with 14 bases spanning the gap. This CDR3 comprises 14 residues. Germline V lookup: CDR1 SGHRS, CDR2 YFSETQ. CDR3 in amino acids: CASSLRARGEKLFF. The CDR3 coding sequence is TGCGCCAGCAGCCTTCGGGCCCGAGGTGAAAAACTGTTTTTT.

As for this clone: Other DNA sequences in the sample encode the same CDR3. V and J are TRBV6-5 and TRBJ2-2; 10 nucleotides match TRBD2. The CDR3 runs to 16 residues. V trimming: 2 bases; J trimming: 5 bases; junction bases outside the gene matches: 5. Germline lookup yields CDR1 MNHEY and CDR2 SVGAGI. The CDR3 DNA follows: TGTGCCAGCAGTTACGGGCTAGCGGGAGTTACCGGGGAGCTGTTTTTT. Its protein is CASSYGLAGVTGELFF.

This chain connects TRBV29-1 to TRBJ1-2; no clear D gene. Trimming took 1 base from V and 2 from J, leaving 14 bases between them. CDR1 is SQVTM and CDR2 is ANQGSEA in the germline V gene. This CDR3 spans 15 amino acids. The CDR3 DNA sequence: TGCAGCGTTGAAGGGGCGCTGAGTCTAAACTATGGCTACACCTTC. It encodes CSVEGALSLNYGYTF.

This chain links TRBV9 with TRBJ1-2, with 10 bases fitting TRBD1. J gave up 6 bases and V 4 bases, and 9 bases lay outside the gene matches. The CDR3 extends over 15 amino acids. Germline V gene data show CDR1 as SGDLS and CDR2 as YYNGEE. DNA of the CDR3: TGTGCCAGCAGCCACGACAGGGGGCGAAGGGATGGCTACACCTTC. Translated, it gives CASSHDRGRRDGYTF.

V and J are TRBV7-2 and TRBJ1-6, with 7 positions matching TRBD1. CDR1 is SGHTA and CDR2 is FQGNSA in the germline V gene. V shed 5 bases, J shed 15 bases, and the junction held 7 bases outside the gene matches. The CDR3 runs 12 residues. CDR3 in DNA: TGTGCCAGCAGCCCGACAGGGTACCTCCTCCACTTT. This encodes CASSPTGYLLHF. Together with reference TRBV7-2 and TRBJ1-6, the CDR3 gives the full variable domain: GAGVSQSPSNKVTEKGKDVELRCDPISGHTALYWYRQSLGQGLEFLIYFQGNSAPDKSGLPSDRFSAERTGGSVSTLTIQRTQQEDSAVYLCASSPTGYLLHFGNGTRLTVT.

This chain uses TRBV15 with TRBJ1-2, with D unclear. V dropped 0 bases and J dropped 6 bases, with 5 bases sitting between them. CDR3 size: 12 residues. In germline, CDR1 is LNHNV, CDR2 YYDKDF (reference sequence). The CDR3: CATSRDANGYTF. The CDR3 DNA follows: TGTGCCACCAGCAGAGATGCGAATGGCTACACCTTC.

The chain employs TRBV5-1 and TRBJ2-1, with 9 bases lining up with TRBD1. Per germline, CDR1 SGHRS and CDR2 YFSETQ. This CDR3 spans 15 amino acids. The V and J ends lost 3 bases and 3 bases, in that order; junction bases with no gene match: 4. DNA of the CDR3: TGCGCCAGCAGCTGGGGGACAGGGAACTACAATGAGCAGTTCTTC. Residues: CASSWGTGNYNEQFF.

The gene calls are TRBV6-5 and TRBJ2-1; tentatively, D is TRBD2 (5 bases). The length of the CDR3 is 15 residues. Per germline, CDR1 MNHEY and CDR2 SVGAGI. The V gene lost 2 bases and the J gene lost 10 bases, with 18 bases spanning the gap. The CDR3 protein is CASSYRSPGSREQFF. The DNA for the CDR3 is TGTGCCAGCAGTTACCGGTCCCCGGGGTCCAGGGAGCAGTTCTTC.

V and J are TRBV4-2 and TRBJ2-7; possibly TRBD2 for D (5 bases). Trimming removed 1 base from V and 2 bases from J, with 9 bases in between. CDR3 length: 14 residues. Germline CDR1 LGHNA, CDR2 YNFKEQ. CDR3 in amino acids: CASSQGGSTYEQYF. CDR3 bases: TGTGCCAGCAGCCAAGGAGGGAGCACCTACGAGCAGTACTTC.

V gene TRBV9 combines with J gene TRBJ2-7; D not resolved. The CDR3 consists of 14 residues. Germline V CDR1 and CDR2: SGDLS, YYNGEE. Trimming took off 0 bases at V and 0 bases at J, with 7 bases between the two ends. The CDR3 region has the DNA TGTGCCAGCAGCGTAGGCTCCCTCTCCTACGAGCAGTACTTC. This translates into CASSVGSLSYEQYF. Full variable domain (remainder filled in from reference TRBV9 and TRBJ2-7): DSGVTQTPKHLITATGQRVTLRCSPRSGDLSVYWYQQSLDQGLQFLIQYYNGEERAKGNILERFSAQQFPDLHSELNLSSLELGDSALYFCASSVGSLSYEQYFGPGTRLTVT.

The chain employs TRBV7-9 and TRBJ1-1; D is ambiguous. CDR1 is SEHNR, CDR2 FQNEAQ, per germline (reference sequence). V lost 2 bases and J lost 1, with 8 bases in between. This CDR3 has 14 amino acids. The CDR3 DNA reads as TGTGCCAGCAGCTTAAGGGAGGGGAACACTGAAGCTTTCTTT. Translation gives CASSLREGNTEAFF. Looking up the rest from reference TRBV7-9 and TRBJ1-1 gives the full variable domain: DTGVSQNPRHKITKRGQNVTFRCDPISEHNRLYWYRQTLGQGPEFLTYFQNEAQLEKSRLLSDRFSAERPKGSFSTLEIQRTEQGDSAMYLCASSLREGNTEAFFGQGTRLTVV.

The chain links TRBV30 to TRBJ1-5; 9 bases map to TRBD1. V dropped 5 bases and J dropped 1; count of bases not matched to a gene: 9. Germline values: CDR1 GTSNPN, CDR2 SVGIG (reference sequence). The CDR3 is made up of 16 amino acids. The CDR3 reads CAWGQGRPFSNQPQHF. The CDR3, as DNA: TGTGCCTGGGGACAGGGGCGACCTTTCAGCAATCAGCCCCAGCATTTT.

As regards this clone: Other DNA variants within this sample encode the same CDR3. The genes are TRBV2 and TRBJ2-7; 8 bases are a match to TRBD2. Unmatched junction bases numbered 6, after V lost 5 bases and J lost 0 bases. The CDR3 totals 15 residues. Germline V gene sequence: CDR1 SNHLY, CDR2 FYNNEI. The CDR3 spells CASSRTSGSSYEQYF. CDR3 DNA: TGTGCCAGCAGTCGAACTAGCGGCAGCTCCTACGAGCAGTACTTC. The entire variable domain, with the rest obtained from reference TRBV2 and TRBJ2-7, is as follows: EPEVTQTPSHQVTQMGQEVILRCVPISNHLYFYWYRQILGQKVEFLVSFYNNEISEKSEIFDDQFSVERPDGSNFTLKIRSTKLEDSAMYFCASSRTSGSSYEQYFGPGTRLTVT.

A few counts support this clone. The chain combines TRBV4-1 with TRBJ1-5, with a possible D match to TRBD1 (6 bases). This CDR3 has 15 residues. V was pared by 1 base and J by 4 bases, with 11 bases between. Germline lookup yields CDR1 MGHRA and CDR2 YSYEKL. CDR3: CASSQVSGVNQPQHF. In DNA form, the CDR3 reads TGCGCCAGCAGCCAAGTGTCAGGGGTGAATCAGCCCCAGCATTTT.

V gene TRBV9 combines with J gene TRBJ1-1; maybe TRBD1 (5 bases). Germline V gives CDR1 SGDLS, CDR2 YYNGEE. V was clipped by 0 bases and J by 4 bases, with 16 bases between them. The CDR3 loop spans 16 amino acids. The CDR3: CASSVVQGRVFTEAFF. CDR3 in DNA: TGTGCCAGCAGCGTAGTGCAGGGTAGAGTTTTCACTGAAGCTTTCTTT.

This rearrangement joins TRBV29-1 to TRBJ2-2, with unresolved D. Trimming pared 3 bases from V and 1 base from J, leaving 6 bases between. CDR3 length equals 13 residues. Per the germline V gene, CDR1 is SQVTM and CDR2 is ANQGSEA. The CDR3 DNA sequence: TGCAGCGTTGACCCCTGGAACACCGGGGAGCTGTTTTTT. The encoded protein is CSVDPWNTGELFF.

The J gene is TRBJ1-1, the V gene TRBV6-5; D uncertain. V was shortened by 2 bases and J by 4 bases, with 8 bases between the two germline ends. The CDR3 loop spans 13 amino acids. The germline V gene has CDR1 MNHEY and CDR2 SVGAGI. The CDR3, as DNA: TGTGCCAGCAGTTACAGGAGGCTCACTGAAGCTTTCTTT. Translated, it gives CASSYRRLTEAFF.

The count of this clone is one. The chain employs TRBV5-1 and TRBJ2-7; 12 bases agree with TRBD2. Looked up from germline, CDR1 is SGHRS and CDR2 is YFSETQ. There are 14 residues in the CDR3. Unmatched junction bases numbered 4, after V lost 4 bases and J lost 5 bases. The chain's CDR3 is CASSHLAGGDEQYF. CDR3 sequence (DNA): TGCGCCAGCAGCCACCTAGCGGGAGGGGACGAGCAGTACTTC.

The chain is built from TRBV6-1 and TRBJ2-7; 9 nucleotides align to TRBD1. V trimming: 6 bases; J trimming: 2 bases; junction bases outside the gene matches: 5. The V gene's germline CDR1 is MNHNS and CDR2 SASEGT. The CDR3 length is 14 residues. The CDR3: CASRGTGRTYEQYF. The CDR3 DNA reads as TGTGCCAGCAGAGGGACAGGGAGGACCTACGAGCAGTACTTC.

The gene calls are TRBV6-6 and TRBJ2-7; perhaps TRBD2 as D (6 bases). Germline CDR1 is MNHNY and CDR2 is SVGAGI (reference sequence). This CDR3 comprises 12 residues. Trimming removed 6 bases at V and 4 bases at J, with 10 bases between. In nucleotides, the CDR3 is TGTGCCAGCAGAGGGGACTTTTACGAGCAGTACTTC. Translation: CASRGDFYEQYF.

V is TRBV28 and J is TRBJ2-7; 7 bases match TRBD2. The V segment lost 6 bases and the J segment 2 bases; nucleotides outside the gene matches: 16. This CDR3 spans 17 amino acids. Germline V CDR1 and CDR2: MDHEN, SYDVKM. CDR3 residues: CASSLPYGGFRAYEQYF. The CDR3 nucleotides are TGTGCCAGCAGCCTCCCGTACGGGGGGTTCAGGGCCTACGAGCAGTACTTC.

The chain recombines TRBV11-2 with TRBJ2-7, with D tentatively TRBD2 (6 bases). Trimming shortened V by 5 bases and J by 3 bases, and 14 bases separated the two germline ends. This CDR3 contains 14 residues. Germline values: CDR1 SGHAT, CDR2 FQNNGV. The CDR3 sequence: CASSTTGLIYEQYF. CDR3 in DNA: TGTGCCAGCAGCACGACGGGACTTATCTACGAGCAGTACTTC.

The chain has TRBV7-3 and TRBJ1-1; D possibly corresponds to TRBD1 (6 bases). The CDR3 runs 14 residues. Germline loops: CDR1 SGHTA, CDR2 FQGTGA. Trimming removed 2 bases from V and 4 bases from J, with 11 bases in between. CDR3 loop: CASSLVGAGTEAFF. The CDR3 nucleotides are TGTGCCAGCAGCTTAGTGGGGGCTGGCACTGAAGCTTTCTTT.